This T cell receptor beta chain was identified during a study of human thymus T cells. Sequencing was performed with immunoSEQ multiplex PCR; in TCRdb, only in-frame clones are kept and a portion is missing. The sample yields about 78,000 clones, just over 95% seen once. Obtained as resections during corrective heart surgery, the thymus tissue was then studied. V was trimmed by 4 bases and J by 0 bases, leaving 9 bases between them. The CDR3 extends over 14 amino acids. Germline V gene data show CDR1 as SGHVT and CDR2 as SQSDAQ. Material for sequencing was thymus tissue. The sequence came from a boy under two years old with a congenital heart defect but otherwise immunologically healthy. J is TRBJ2-5 and V is TRBV7-4; D possibly corresponds to TRBD1 (5 bases). This CDR3 is CASSSGQNQETQYF. The CDR3 DNA is TGTGCCAGCAGCTCCGGACAAAACCAAGAGACCCAGTACTTC. The full variable domain, with the rest looked up from reference TRBV7-4 and TRBJ2-5, is GAGVSQSPRYKVAKRGRDVALRCDSISGHVTLYWYRQTLGQGSEVLTYSQSDAQRDKSGRPSGRFSAERPERSVSTLKIQRTEQGDSAVYLCASSSGQNQETQYFGPGTRLLVL.